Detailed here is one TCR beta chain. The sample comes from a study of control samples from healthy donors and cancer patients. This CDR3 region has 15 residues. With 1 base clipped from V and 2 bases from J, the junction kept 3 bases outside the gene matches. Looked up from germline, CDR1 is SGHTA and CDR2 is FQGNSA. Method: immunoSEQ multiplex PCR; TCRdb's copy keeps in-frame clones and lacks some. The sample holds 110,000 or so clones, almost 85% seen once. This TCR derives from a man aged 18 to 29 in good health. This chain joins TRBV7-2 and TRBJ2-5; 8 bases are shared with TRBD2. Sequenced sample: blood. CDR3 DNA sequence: TGTGCCAGCAGCTTAGGGCCGGGGGGGCAAGAGACCCAGTACTTC. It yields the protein CASSLGPGGQETQYF.